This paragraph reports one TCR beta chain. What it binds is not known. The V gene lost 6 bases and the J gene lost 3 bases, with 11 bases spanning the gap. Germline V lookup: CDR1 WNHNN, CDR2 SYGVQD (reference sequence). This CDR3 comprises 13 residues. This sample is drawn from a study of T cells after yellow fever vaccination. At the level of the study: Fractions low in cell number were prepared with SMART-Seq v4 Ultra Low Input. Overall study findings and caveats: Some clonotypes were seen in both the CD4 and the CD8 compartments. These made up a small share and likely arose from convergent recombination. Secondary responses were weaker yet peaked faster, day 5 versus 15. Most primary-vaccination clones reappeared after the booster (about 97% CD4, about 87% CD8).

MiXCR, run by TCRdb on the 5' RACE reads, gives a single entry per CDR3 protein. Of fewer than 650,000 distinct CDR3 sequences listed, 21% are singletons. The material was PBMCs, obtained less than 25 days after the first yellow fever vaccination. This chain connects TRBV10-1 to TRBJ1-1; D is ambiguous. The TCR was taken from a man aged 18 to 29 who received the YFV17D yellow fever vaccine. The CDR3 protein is CASSYKPDTEAFF. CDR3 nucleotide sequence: TGCGCCAGCAGCTATAAGCCCGACACTGAAGCTTTCTTT.